Included here is one T cell receptor (beta chain) sequence, with context. Naive CD8 populations comprised CD45RO-negative cells positively selected for CCR7, excluding terminally differentiated effector memory CD45RA+ cells. HIV-negative, healthy adults without recent acute infections or vaccinations were the donors. The study drew all its donors from Caucasian adults living in Nashville, Tennessee. The data were produced by immunoSEQ multiplex PCR, yet TCRdb's version contains in-frame clones alone and is incomplete. Here the sample spans approximately 2,200,000 clones, 90% to 95% being singletons. V was shortened by 4 bases and J by 4 bases, with 13 bases between the two germline ends. The CDR3 runs 14 residues. Germline V gives CDR1 LGHNA, CDR2 YSLEER. The data are from a study of shared clonotypes between healthy human individuals.

The chain couples TRBV4-3 to TRBJ2-5; TRBD1 or TRBD2 may be the D gene (6 bases each). Sequencing was carried out using naive CD8+ T cells from PBMCs. The TCR comes from a man younger than 30 in good health. Some clones in this sample may be carry-over from other donors' samples. The CDR3 nucleotides are TGCGCCAGCAGCCGTACTGGGGGGCGAGAGACCCAGTACTTC. Translation gives CASSRTGGRETQYF.